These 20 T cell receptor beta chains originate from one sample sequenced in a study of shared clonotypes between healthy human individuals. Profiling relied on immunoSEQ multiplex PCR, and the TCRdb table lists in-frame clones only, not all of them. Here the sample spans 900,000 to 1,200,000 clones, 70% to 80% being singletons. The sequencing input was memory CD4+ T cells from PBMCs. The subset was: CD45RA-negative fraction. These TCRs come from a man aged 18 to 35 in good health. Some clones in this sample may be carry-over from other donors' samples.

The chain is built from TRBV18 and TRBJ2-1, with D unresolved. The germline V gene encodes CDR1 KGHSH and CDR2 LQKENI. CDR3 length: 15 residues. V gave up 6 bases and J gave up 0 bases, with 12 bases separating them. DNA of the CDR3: TGTGCCAGCTCGCTTTCTCAAGGCTCCTACAATGAGCAGTTCTTC. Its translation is CASSLSQGSYNEQFF.

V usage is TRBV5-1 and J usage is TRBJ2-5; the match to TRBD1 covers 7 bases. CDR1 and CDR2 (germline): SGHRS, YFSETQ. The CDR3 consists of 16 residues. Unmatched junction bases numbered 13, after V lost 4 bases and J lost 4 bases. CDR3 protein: CASSRKTGSVGETQYF. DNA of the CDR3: TGCGCCAGCAGCCGGAAGACAGGGAGTGTCGGAGAGACCCAGTACTTC.

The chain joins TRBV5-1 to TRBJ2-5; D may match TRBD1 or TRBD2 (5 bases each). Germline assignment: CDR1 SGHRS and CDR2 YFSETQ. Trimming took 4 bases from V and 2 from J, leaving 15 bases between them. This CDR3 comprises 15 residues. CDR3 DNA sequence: TGCGCCAGCAGCCGGGACCCTCGCGGGCAAGAGACCCAGTACTTC. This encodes CASSRDPRGQETQYF.

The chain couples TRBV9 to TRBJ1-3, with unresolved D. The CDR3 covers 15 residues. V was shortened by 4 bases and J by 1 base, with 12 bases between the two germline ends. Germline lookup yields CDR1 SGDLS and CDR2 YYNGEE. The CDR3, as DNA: TGTGCCAGCAGCCCCCACGATCGGTCTGGAAACACCATATATTTT. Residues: CASSPHDRSGNTIYF.

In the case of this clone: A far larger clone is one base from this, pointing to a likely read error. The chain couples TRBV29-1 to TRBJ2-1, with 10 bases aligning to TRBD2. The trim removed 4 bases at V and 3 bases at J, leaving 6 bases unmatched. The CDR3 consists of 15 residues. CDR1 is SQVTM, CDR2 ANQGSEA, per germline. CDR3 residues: CSVAALAGNYNEQFF. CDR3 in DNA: TGCAGCGTTGCCGCACTAGCGGGGAACTACAATGAGCAGTTCTTC.

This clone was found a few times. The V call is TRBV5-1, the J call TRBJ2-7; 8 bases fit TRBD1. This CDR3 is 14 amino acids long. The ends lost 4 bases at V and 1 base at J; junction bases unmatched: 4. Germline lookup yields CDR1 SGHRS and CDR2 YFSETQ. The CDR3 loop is CASSLGQDSYEQYF. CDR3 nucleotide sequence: TGCGCCAGCAGCCTGGGACAGGATTCCTACGAGCAGTACTTC.

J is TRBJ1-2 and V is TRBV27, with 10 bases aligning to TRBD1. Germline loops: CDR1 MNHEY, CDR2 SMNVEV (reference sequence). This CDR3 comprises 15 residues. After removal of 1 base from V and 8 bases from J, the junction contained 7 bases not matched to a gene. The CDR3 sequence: CASSLFPDRGQGYTF. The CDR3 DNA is TGTGCCAGCAGTTTATTCCCCGACAGGGGGCAAGGCTACACCTTC.

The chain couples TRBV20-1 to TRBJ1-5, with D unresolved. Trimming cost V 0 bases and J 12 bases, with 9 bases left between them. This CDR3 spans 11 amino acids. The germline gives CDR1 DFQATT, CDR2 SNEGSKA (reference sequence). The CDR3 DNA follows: TGCAGTGCTAGAGAGGAGGCGTTCCAGCATTTT. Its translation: CSAREEAFQHF.

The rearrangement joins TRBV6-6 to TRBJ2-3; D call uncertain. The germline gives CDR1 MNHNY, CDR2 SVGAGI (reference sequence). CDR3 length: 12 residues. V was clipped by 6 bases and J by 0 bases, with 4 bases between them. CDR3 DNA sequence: TGTGCCAGCAGGGAGAGCACAGATACGCAGTATTTT. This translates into CASRESTDTQYF.

CDR3 coding DNA: TGCGCCAGCAGCTTGAGTCCTCTTGACAGGGAGGGGCACTACGAGCAGTACTTC. Its protein is CASSLSPLDREGHYEQYF. The chain couples TRBV5-1 to TRBJ2-7, with D perhaps matching TRBD1 or TRBD2 (7 bases each). V lost 1 base and J 3 bases, leaving 23 bases between the germline ends. CDR3 length: 18 residues. Germline CDR1 SGHRS, CDR2 YFSETQ.

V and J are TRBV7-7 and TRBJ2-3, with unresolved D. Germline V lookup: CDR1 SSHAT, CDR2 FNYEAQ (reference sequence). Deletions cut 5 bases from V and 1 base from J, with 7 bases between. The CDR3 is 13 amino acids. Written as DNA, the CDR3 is TGTGCCAGCAGCCGAACAGGCACAGATACGCAGTATTTT. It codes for CASSRTGTDTQYF.

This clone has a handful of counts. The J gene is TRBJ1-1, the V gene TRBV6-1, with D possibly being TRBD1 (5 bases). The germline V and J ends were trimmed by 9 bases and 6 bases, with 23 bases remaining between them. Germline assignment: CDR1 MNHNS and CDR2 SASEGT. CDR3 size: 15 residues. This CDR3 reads CASRSQGNGVAEAFF. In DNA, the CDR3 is TGTGCCAGTAGGTCCCAGGGCAACGGGGTCGCTGAAGCTTTCTTT.

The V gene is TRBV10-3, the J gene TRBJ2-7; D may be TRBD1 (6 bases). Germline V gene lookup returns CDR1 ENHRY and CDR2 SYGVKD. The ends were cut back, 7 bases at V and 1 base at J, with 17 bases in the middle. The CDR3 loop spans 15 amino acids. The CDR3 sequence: CAIKAKAGVSYEQYF. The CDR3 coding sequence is TGTGCCATCAAGGCGAAGGCAGGGGTATCCTACGAGCAGTACTTC.

CDR3 nucleotide sequence: TGTGCCAGCAGCTTCACTCCTAGCAATCAGCCCCAGCATTTT. It specifies CASSFTPSNQPQHF. The genes are TRBV28 and TRBJ1-5, with no clear D. Trimming took off 6 bases at V and 0 bases at J, with 9 bases between the two ends. The length of the CDR3 is 14 residues. Germline-derived CDR1 and CDR2 are MDHEN and SYDVKM. Filled out from reference TRBV28 and TRBJ1-5, the complete variable domain reads DVKVTQSSRYLVKRTGEKVFLECVQDMDHENMFWYRQDPGLGLRLIYFSYDVKMKEKGDIPEGYSVSREKKERFSLILESASTNQTSMYLCASSFTPSNQPQHFGDGTRLSIL.

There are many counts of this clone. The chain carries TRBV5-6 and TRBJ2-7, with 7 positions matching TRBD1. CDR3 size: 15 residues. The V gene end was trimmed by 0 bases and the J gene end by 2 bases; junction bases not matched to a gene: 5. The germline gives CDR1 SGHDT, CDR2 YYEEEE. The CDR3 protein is CASSLGPQGAYEQYF. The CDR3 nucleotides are TGTGCCAGCAGCTTGGGTCCCCAGGGGGCCTACGAGCAGTACTTC.

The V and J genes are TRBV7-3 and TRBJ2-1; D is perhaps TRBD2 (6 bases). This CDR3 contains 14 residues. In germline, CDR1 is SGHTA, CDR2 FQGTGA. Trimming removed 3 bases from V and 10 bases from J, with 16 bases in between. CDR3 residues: CASSFGTHIGEQFF. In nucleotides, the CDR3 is TGTGCCAGCAGCTTTGGGACTCACATTGGGGAGCAGTTCTTC. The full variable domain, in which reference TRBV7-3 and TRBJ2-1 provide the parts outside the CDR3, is GAGVSQTPSNKVTEKGKYVELRCDPISGHTALYWYRQSLGQGPEFLIYFQGTGAADDSGLPNDRFFAVRPEGSVSTLKIQRTERGDSAVYLCASSFGTHIGEQFFGPGTRLTVL.

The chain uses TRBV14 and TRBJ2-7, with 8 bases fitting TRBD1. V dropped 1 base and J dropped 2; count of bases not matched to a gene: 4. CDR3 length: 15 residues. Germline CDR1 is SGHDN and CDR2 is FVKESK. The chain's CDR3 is CASSQGTGNPYEQYF. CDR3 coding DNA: TGTGCCAGCAGCCAAGGGACAGGGAACCCCTACGAGCAGTACTTC.

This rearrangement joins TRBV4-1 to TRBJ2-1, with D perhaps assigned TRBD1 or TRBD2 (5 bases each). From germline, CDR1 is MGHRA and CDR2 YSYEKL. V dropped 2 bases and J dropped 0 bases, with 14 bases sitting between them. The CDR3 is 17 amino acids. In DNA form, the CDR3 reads TGCGCCAGCAGCCAACACCAGGACACTAGCTCCTACAATGAGCAGTTCTTC. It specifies CASSQHQDTSSYNEQFF.

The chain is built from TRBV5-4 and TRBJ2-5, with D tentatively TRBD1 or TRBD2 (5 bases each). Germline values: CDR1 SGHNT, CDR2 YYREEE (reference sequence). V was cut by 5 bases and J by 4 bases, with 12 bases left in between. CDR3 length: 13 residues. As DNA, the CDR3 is TGTGCCAGCAGTTATGAGAGGGGAGAGACCCAGTACTTC. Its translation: CASSYERGETQYF.

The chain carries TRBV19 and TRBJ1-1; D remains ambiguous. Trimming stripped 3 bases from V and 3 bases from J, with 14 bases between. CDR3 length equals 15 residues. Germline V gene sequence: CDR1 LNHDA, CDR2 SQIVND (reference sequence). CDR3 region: CASSIVPTSDTEAFF. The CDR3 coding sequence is TGTGCCAGTAGTATTGTCCCGACCTCGGACACTGAAGCTTTCTTT.